The 10 T cell receptor beta chains below all came from one sample that was sequenced in a study of CD8 T cells in Susac syndrome. The RNA, roughly 0.5 to 1 ug, was put through reverse transcription using random hexamers. TCRdb re-derived calls from the immunoSEQ multiplex PCR reads in MiXCR, one entry per CDR3 protein. The repertoire holds around 180,000 distinct CDR3 sequences, with approximately 95% as singletons. Sequencing was performed on CD8+ T cells from PBMCs. Receptor source: a human donor with multiple sclerosis.

This sequence joins TRBV27 and TRBJ2-3, with D unclear. Germline lookup yields CDR1 MNHEY and CDR2 SMNVEV (reference sequence). V shed 6 bases and J shed 3 bases, with 4 bases lying between them. The CDR3 is made up of 11 amino acids. The CDR3 DNA sequence: TGTGCCAGCAGGGTTACAGATACGCAGTATTTT. This sequence encodes CASRVTDTQYF.

The V and J genes are TRBV29-1 and TRBJ2-1; 11 positions agree with TRBD2. CDR1 is SQVTM and CDR2 is ANQGSEA in the germline V gene. The CDR3 runs 12 residues. V dropped 5 bases and J dropped 8; count of bases not matched to a gene: 2. The CDR3, as DNA: TGCAGCGTTCTAGCGGGAGGATATGAGCAGTTCTTC. It encodes CSVLAGGYEQFF.

V usage is TRBV19 and J usage is TRBJ2-3; 9 bases are a match to TRBD2. The CDR3 is made up of 17 amino acids. Trimming took 3 bases from V and 2 from J; bases not matched to a gene: 9. CDR1 is LNHDA and CDR2 is SQIVND in the germline V gene (reference sequence). CDR3 coding DNA: TGTGCCAGTAGTATTGGGACTAGCCGTTGGGACACAGATACGCAGTATTTT. It encodes CASSIGTSRWDTDTQYF.

The chain has TRBV4-1 and TRBJ2-2; 9 positions agree with TRBD1. Germline V lookup: CDR1 MGHRA, CDR2 YSYEKL. This CDR3 comprises 16 residues. The trim removed 3 bases at V and 4 bases at J, leaving 6 bases unmatched. The CDR3 DNA sequence: TGCGCCAGCAGCCATGTACAGGGGGCGGGCACCGGGGAGCTGTTTTTT. This codes for CASSHVQGAGTGELFF.

This chain links TRBV12-3 or TRBV12-4 with TRBJ1-5; D uncertain. V lost 2 bases, J lost 0 bases, and 5 bases lay in between. This CDR3 has 14 residues. CDR3 residues: CASSLSSSNQPQHF. The CDR3 DNA reads TGTGCCAGCAGTTTATCAAGTAGCAATCAGCCCCAGCATTTT.

This sequence joins TRBV24-1 and TRBJ2-1; 8 bases map to TRBD1. This CDR3 region has 15 residues. The V segment lost 4 bases and the J segment 8 bases; nucleotides outside the gene matches: 9. Looked up from germline, CDR1 is KGHDR and CDR2 is SFDVKD. The CDR3 DNA follows: TGTGCCACCAGTGACGGGGACAGGTTAGTGGATGAGCAGTTCTTC. This gives the protein CATSDGDRLVDEQFF.

Concerning this clonotype itself: The junction shows a germline mismatch at one end, possibly a read error. The chain is built from TRBV2 and TRBJ2-1; D gene uncertain. This CDR3 has 14 residues. Germline loops: CDR1 SNHLY, CDR2 FYNNEI. CDR3 in DNA: TGTGCCAGCAGGGAAGGTGGTTCCTACAATGAGCAGTTCTTC. It yields the protein CASREGGSYNEQFF.

This chain uses TRBV3-1 with TRBJ2-7, with D possibly being TRBD1 or TRBD2 (5 bases each). The CDR3 is made up of 15 amino acids. The ends were cut back, 1 base at V and 6 bases at J, with 16 bases in the middle. From germline, CDR1 is LGHDT and CDR2 YNNKEL (reference sequence). The CDR3 DNA follows: TGTGCCAGCAGCCAAGCTCCGGGACCTCTGGGCGAGCAGTACTTC. Residues: CASSQAPGPLGEQYF.

CDR3: CSAQGGQNDWTNEKLFF. Written as DNA, the CDR3 is TGCAGCGCCCAGGGGGGACAGAACGACTGGACTAATGAAAAACTGTTTTTT. V usage is TRBV29-1 and J usage is TRBJ1-4; 7 nucleotides agree with TRBD1. The CDR3 contains 17 residues. Per the germline V gene, CDR1 is SQVTM and CDR2 is ANQGSEA. After removal of 7 bases from V and 2 bases from J, the junction contained 16 bases not matched to a gene.

The chain links TRBV5-8 to TRBJ1-5; D unclear. Trimming removed 0 bases from V and 4 bases from J, with 11 bases in between. CDR1 and CDR2 (germline): SGHTS, YDEGEE. CDR3 length: 15 residues. The CDR3 protein is CASSLGGQTNQPQHF. In nucleotides, the CDR3 is TGTGCCAGCAGCTTGGGTGGTCAGACAAATCAGCCCCAGCATTTT.